One T cell receptor (beta chain) is described in this entry. These data come from a study of blood T cell repertoires in COVID-19. The wider study: Spain, Italy and the United States supplied samples that represented acute and convalescent COVID-19. Sample material is recorded as cDNA or gDNA derived from T cells, B-cell-depleted T cells, or PBMCs.

The trim removed 10 bases at V and 4 bases at J, leaving 7 bases unmatched. The V gene's germline CDR1 is MNHEY and CDR2 SMNVEV (reference sequence). The CDR3 length is 15 residues. How the authors handled the data: Reference gene primer amplification yielded estimated nucleated cell counts. Generated by immunoSEQ multiplex PCR, the TCRdb table keeps only in-frame clones and is missing some. That table furnishes V, J and clone size, whereas the DNA furnished D and trimming. The sample has some 370,000 clones; 89% are singletons. Sequencing was performed on peripheral blood. This sequence joins TRBV27 and TRBJ2-3, with TRBD2 matching 14 bases. The TCR sequence derives from a man aged 40-49 years with acute or convalescent COVID-19. CDR3 sequence (DNA): TGTGCCACCGGGACTAGCGGGAGTCCGGCAGATACGCAGTATTTT. Amino acid sequence: CATGTSGSPADTQYF.